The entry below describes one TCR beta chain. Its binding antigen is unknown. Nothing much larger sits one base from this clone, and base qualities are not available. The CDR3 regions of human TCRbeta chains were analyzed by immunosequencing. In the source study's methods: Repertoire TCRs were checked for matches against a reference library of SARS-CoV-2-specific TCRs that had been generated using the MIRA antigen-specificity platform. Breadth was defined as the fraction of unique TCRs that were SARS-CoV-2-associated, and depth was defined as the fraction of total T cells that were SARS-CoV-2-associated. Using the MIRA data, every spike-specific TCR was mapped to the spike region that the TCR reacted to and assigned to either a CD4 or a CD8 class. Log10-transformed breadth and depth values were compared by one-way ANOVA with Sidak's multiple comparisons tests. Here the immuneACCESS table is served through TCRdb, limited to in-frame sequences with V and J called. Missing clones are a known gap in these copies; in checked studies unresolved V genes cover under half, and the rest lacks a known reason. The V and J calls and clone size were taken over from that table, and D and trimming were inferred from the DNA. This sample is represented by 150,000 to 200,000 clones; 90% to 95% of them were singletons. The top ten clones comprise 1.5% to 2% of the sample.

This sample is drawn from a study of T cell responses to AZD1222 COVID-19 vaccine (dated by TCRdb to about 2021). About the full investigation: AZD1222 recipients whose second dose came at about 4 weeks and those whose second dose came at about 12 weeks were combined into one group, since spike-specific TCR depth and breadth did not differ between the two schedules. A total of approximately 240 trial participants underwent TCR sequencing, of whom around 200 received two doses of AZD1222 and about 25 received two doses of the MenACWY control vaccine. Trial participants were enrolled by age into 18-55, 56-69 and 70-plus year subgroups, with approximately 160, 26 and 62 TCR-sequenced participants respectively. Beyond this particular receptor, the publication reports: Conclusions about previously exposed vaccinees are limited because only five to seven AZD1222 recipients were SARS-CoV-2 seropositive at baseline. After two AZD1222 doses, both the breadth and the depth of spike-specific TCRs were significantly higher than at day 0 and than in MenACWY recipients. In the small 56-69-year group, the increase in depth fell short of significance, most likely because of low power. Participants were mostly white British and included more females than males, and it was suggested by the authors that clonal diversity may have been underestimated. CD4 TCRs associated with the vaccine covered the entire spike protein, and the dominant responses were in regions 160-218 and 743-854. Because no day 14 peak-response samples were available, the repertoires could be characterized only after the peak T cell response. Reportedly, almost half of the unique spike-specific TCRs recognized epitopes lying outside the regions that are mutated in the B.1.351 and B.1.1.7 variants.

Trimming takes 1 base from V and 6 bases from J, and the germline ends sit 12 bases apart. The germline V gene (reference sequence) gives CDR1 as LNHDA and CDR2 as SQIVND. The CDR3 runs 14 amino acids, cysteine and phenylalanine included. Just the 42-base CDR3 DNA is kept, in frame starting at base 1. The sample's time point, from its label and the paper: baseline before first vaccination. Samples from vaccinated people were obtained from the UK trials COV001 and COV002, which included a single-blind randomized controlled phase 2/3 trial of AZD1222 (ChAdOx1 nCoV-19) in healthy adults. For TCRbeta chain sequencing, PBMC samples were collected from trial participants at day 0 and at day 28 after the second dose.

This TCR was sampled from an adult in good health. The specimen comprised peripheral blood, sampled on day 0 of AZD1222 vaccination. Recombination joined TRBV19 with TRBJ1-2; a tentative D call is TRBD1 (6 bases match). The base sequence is TGTGCCAGTAGTATAGTTAACAGGGCGAATGGCTACACCTTC. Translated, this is CASSIVNRANGYTF. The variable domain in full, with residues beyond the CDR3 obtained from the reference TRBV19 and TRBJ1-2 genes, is DGGITQSPKYLFRKEGQNVTLSCEQNLNHDAMYWYRQDPGQGLRLIYYSQIVNDFQKGDIAEGYSVSREKKESFPLTVTSAQKNPTAFYLCASSIVNRANGYTFGSGTRLTVV.